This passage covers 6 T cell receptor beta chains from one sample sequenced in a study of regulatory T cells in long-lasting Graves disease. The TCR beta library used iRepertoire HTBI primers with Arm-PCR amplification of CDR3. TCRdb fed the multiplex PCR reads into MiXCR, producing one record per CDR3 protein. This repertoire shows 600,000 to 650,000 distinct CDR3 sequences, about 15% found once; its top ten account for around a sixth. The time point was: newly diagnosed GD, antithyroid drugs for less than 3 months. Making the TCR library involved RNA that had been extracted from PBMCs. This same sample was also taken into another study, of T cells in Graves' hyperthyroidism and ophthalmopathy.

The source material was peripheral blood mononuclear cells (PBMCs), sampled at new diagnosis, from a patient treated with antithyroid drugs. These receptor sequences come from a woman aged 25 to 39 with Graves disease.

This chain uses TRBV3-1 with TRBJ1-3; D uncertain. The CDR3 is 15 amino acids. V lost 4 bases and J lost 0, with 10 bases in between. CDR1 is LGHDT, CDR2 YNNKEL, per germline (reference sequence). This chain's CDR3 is CASSPDNLSGNTIYF. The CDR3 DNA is TGTGCCAGCAGCCCCGACAATCTCTCTGGAAACACCATATATTTT.

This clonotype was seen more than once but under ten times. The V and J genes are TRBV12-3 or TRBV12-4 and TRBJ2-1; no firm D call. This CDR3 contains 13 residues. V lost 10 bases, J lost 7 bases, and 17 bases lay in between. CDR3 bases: TGTGCCACCGGCAACGGCGATCTGAATGAGCAGTTCTTC. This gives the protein CATGNGDLNEQFF.

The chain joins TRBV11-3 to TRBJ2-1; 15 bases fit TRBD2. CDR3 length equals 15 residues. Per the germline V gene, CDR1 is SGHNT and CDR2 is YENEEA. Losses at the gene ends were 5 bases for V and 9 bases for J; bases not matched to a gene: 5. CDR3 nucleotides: TGTGCCAGCAGCCACGGACTAGCGGGAGGGAGTGAGCAGTTCTTC. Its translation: CASSHGLAGGSEQFF.

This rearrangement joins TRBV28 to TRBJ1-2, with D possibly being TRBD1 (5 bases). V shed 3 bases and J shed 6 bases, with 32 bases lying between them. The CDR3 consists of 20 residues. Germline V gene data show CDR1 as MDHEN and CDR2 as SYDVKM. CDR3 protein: CASSFNYLVGGIEGNNGYTF. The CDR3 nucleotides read TGTGCCAGCAGTTTTAATTACTTGGTCGGGGGAATTGAGGGAAACAATGGCTACACCTTC.

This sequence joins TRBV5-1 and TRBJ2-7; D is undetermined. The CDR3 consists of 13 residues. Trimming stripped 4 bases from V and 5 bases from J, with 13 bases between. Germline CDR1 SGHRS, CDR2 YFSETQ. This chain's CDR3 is CASSGGVGHEQYF. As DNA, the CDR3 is TGCGCCAGCAGCGGCGGCGTCGGCCACGAGCAGTACTTC.

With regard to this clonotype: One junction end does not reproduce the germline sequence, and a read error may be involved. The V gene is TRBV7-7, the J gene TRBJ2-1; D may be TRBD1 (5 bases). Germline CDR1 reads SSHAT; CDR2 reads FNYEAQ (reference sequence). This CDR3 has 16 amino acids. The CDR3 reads CASSPIGGASYNEQFF. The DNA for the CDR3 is TGTGCTAGCAGCCCGATTGGTGGGGCGTCTTACAATGAGCAGTTCTTC.